This TCR beta chain was obtained from a study of cytomegalovirus exposure and HLA in healthy donors. The sample holds a few counts of this clone. Antigen unknown. The germline V gene has CDR1 SGHRS and CDR2 YFSETQ. CDR3 size: 12 residues. V lost 3 bases, J lost 7 bases, and 2 bases stayed unmatched. This PCR relied on a set of 60 Vbeta primers and 13 Jbeta primers. Clones were read by immunoSEQ multiplex PCR, and TCRdb kept only the in-frame ones, dropping some. This sample has about 120,000 clones, with 65% to 80% found just once. Findings of the study overall: In a later analysis, TCR beta V- and J-gene trimming showed a link to a missense DCLRE1C variant. Most TCR beta V segments were productive about 90% or about 30% of the time in an earlier analysis. Rarity marked most TCR sequences, yet some public TCRs occurred in many donors. A few CMV-associated chains were confirmed in vitro to be specific for CMV antigens.

The source is a man younger than 45 in good health and CMV-seropositive. The sample was PBMCs. The V call is TRBV5-1, the J call TRBJ1-1; 8 bases line up with TRBD1. CDR3 DNA: TGCGCCAGCAGCTACAGGGGGGATGAAGCTTTCTTT. Protein product: CASSYRGDEAFF.